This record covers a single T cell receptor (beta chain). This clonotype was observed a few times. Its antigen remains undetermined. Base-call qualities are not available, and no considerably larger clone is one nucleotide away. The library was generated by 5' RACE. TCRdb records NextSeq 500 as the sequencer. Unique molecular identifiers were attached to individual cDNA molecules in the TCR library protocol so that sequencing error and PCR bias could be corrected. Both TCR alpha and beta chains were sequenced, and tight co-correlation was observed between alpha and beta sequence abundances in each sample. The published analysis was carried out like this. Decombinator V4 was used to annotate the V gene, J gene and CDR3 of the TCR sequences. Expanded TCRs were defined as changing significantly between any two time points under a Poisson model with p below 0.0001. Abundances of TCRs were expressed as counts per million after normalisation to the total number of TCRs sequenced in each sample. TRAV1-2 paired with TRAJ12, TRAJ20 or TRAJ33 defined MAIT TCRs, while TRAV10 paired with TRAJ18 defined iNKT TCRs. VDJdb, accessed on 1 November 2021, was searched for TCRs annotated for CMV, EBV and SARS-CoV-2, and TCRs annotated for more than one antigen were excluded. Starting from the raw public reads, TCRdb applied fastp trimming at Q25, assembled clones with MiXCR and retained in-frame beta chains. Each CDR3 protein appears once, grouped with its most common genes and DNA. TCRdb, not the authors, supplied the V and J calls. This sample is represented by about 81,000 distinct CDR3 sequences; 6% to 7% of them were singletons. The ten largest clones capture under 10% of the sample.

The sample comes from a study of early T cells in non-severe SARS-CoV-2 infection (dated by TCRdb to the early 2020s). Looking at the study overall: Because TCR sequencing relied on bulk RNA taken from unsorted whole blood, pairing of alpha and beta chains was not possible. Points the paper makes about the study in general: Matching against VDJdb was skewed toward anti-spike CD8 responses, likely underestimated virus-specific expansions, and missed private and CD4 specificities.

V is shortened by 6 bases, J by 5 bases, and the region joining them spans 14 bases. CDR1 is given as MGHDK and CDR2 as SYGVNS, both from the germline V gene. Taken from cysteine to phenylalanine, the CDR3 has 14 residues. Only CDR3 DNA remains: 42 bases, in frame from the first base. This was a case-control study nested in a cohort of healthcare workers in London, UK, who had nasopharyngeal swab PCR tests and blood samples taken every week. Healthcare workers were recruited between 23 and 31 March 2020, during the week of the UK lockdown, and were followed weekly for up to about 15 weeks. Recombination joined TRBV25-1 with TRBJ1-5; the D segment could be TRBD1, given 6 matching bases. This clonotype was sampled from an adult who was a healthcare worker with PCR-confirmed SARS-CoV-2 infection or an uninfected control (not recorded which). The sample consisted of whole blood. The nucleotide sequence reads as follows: TGTGCCAGCAGACCCAACAGGGACGATCAGCCCCAGCATTTT. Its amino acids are CASRPNRDDQPQHF.